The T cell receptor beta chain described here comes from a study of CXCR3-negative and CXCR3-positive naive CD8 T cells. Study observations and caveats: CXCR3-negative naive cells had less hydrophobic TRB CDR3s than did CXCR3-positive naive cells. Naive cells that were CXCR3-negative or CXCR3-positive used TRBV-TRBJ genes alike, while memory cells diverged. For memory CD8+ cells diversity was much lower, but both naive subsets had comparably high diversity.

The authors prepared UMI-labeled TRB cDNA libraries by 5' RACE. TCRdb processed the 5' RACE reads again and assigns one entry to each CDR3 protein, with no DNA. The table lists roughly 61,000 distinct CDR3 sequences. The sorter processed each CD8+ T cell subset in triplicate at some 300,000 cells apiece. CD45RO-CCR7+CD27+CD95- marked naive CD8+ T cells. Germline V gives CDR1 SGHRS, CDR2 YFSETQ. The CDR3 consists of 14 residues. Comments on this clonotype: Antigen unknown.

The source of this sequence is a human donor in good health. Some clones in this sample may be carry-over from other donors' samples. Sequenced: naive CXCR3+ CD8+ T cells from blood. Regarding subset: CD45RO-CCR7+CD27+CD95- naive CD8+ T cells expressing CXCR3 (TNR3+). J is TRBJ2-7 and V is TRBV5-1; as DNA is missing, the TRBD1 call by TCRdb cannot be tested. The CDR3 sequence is CASSLEVGDYEQYF.